Below, 16 T cell receptor beta chains from the same sample are listed, as sequenced in a study of CD8+CD57+ T cells in acquired aplastic anemia. Individuals selected for sequencing had exhibited CD8+CD57+ cell expansion on flow cytometry. It was genomic DNA that served as the template for profiling TCR beta VDJ and CDR3. TCRdb fed the reads into MiXCR, producing one record per CDR3 protein. This sample carries 120,000 or so distinct CDR3 sequences, over 30% of them seen once, and the ten largest clones take about 3%. The source material was sorted CD4+, CD8+, or CD8+CD57+ T cells (not recorded which) from PBMCs. These receptors originate from a human donor with aplastic anemia.

This clonotype appeared many times. The chain links TRBV5-5 to TRBJ1-1; the D gene is possibly TRBD1 (6 bases). CDR1 is SGHKS and CDR2 is YYEKEE in the germline V gene (reference sequence). The CDR3 length is 16 residues. V was trimmed by 4 bases and J by 1 base, leaving 17 bases between them. The CDR3 region has the DNA TGTGCCAGCAGCGCGGGGCGGCCGACAGGGAACACTGAAGCTTTCTTT. Its translation: CASSAGRPTGNTEAFF.

This clonotype has at least ten counts. This could be a read error, since a much larger clone is one nucleotide away. The rearrangement uses TRBV19 and TRBJ2-5; no reliable D call. The CDR3 length is 12 residues. Deletions cut 8 bases from V and 5 bases from J, with 12 bases between. Germline values: CDR1 LNHDA, CDR2 SQIVND (reference sequence). Here the CDR3 reads CASGRDTETQYF. DNA for the CDR3: TGTGCCAGTGGTAGGGATACGGAGACCCAGTACTTC.

This clonotype showed up just a few times. This chain links TRBV29-1 with TRBJ1-2; 11 positions agree with TRBD1. The CDR3 length is 14 residues. The V gene's germline CDR1 is SQVTM and CDR2 ANQGSEA. V lost 7 bases and J lost 8; bases outside the gene matches: 12. Written as DNA, the CDR3 is TGCAGCGCCGGAGGCTTGGGACAGGGGGAAGGCTACACCTTC. This codes for CSAGGLGQGEGYTF.

V is TRBV24-1 and J is TRBJ2-7; TRBD2 matches at 7 bases. The CDR3 runs to 14 residues. V was pared by 4 bases and J by 0 bases, with 2 bases of the junction left unmatched. From germline, CDR1 is KGHDR and CDR2 SFDVKD. The CDR3 spells CATSEAGVSYEQYF. In DNA form, the CDR3 reads TGTGCCACCAGTGAGGCGGGAGTCTCCTACGAGCAGTACTTC.

V usage is TRBV20-1 and J usage is TRBJ1-5; D is uncertain. This CDR3 is 13 amino acids long. Per germline, CDR1 DFQATT and CDR2 SNEGSKA (reference sequence). V lost 6 bases to trimming and J lost 6 bases, with 15 bases between them. In nucleotides, the CDR3 is TGCAGTGCCCCGGTCGAGATTGGTCAGCCCCAGCATTTT. This gives the protein CSAPVEIGQPQHF.

The genes are TRBV15 and TRBJ1-2, with unresolved D. CDR1 and CDR2 from the germline V gene are LNHNV and YYDKDF (reference sequence). V was pared by 0 bases and J by 8 bases, with 16 bases between. This CDR3 region has 15 residues. The CDR3 bases are TGTGCCACCAGCAGAGATCAGTCTAACGGGGAGGGCTACACCTTC. Translation: CATSRDQSNGEGYTF.

This clonotype was observed many times. This chain uses TRBV12-3 or TRBV12-4 with TRBJ2-3; TRBD2 matches 7 bases. V was pared by 4 bases and J by 5 bases, with 9 bases of the junction left unmatched. The CDR3 has 15 amino acids. CDR3: CASSSTAGVIDTQYF. The CDR3 region has the DNA TGTGCCAGCAGTTCCACGGCGGGGGTAATAGATACGCAGTATTTT.

This clonotype was observed at least ten times. V usage is TRBV3-1 and J usage is TRBJ1-1; no clear D gene. The CDR3 spans 14 residues. V lost 4 bases and J 1 base, leaving 10 bases between the germline ends. Germline V gene data show CDR1 as LGHDT and CDR2 as YNNKEL (reference sequence). CDR3 sequence: CASSRREGNTEAFF. The CDR3 bases are TGTGCCAGCAGCCGCCGAGAGGGGAACACTGAAGCTTTCTTT. Drawing the rest from reference TRBV3-1 and TRBJ1-1, the complete variable domain is DTAVSQTPKYLVTQMGNDKSIKCEQNLGHDTMYWYKQDSKKFLKIMFSYNNKELIINETVPNRFSPKSPDKAHLNLHINSLELGDSAVYFCASSRREGNTEAFFGQGTRLTVV.

This clonotype has more than one count but fewer than ten. One base away lies a much larger clone, so this may be a sequencing read error. V and J are TRBV7-2 and TRBJ1-4; D is possibly TRBD1 (6 bases). The V gene's germline CDR1 is SGHTA and CDR2 FQGNSA. The length of the CDR3 is 15 residues. The CDR3 sequence is CASSVGYRVSEKLLF. Here the CDR3 DNA reads TGTGCCAGCAGCGTTGGGTACAGGGTTTCTGAAAAACTGCTTTTT.

This clonotype showed up many times. The chain uses TRBV19 and TRBJ1-1; 7 bases match TRBD1. The germline V gene has CDR1 LNHDA and CDR2 SQIVND (reference sequence). The CDR3 is 16 amino acids. V shed 3 bases and J 8 bases; nucleotides not matched to a gene: 15. CDR3: CASSITRTGPKGEAFF. CDR3 coding DNA: TGTGCCAGTAGTATTACCCGGACAGGTCCTAAGGGGGAAGCTTTCTTT.

The rearrangement links TRBV10-3 to TRBJ2-5; the match to TRBD2 covers 7 bases. V trimming: 8 bases; J trimming: 3 bases; junction bases outside the gene matches: 6. This CDR3 is built from 13 residues. Per the germline V gene, CDR1 is ENHRY and CDR2 is SYGVKD. The CDR3 sequence: CAIGRAEKETQYF. The CDR3 coding sequence is TGTGCCATCGGGAGGGCAGAGAAAGAGACCCAGTACTTC.

The chain uses TRBV7-2 and TRBJ2-7; 9 bases agree with TRBD1. J lost 1 base, V lost 5 bases, and 6 bases had no gene match. Germline V CDR1 and CDR2: SGHTA, FQGNSA. The CDR3 is 15 amino acids. CDR3 sequence (DNA): TGTGCCAGCAGCCAACAGACAGGGGGATCCTACGAGCAGTACTTC. It translates to CASSQQTGGSYEQYF.

About this clonotype itself: A read error may explain this, as a much larger clone is one base away. The chain links TRBV11-2 to TRBJ1-1; possibly TRBD1 for D (5 bases). Germline CDR1 reads SGHAT; CDR2 reads FQNNGV. CDR3 length equals 13 residues. The CDR3 region is CASSLLGVTEASF. The CDR3 DNA reads as TGTGCCAGCAGCCTACTGGGGGTCACTGAAGCTTCCTTT. Drawing the rest from reference TRBV11-2 and TRBJ1-1, the complete variable domain is EAGVAQSPRYKIIEKRQSVAFWCNPISGHATLYWYQQILGQGPKLLIQFQNNGVVDDSQLPKDRFSAERLKGVDSTLKIQPAKLEDSAVYLCASSLLGVTEASFGQGTRLTVV.

By proportion, this clonotype is medium-sized. The gene calls are TRBV15 and TRBJ2-7; D is possibly TRBD2 (7 bases). This CDR3 has 16 amino acids. The germline CDR1 and CDR2 sequences are LNHNV and YYDKDF (reference sequence). V lost 3 bases to trimming and J lost 3 bases, with 18 bases between them. The CDR3 coding sequence is TGTGCCACCAGCAGCCCGGGGGGCAGGGGAAGCTACGAGCAGTACTTC. Encoded protein: CATSSPGGRGSYEQYF.

This clonotype was counted many times. This chain connects TRBV5-1 to TRBJ2-2, with a tentative D call TRBD2 (5 bases). CDR3 length: 12 residues. V gave up 5 bases and J gave up 6 bases, with 8 bases separating them. Germline loops: CDR1 SGHRS, CDR2 YFSETQ. This CDR3 reads CASRLASGELFF. The CDR3 nucleotides are TGCGCCAGCAGGTTAGCGTCCGGGGAGCTGTTTTTT.

This clonotype was recorded at least ten times. The chain links TRBV7-2 to TRBJ1-2; no clear D gene. Germline assignment: CDR1 SGHTA and CDR2 FQGNSA. The CDR3 consists of 16 residues. Trimming stripped 3 bases from V and 0 bases from J, with 14 bases between. CDR3 nucleotides: TGTGCCAGCAGCTTGAAGTTCGGGGAAGCTAACTATGGCTACACCTTC. Translation gives CASSLKFGEANYGYTF.